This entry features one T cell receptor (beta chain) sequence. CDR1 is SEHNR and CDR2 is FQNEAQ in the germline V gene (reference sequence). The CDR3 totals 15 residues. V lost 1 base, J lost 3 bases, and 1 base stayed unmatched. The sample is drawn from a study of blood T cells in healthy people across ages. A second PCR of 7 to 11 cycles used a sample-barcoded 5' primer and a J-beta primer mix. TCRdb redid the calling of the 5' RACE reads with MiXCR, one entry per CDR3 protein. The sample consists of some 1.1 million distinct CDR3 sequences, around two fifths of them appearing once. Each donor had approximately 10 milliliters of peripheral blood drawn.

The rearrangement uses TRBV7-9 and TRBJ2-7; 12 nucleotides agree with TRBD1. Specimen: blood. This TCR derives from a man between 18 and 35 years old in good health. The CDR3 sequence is CASSLGDRGLYEQYF. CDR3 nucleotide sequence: TGTGCCAGCAGCTTAGGGGACAGGGGGCTCTACGAGCAGTACTTC.